This T cell receptor beta chain was identified in a study of T cell responses to AZD1222 COVID-19 vaccine (TCRdb year 2021). Background on the whole study: AZD1222 recipients whose second dose came at about 4 weeks and those whose second dose came at about 12 weeks were combined into one group, since spike-specific TCR depth and breadth did not differ between the two schedules. Enrollment into the trials was organized by age into subgroups of 18-55, 56-69 and 70-plus years, and those subgroups contained roughly 150, 30 and 60 TCR-sequenced participants, respectively. A total of 230 to 250 trial participants underwent TCR sequencing, of whom about 210 received two doses of AZD1222 and about 26 received two doses of the MenACWY control vaccine.

The sample's time point label, in plain terms: baseline before first vaccination. Vaccinee samples came from UK trials COV001 and COV002, including a single-blind randomized controlled phase 2/3 trial of AZD1222 (ChAdOx1 nCoV-19) in healthy adults. For TCRbeta chain sequencing, PBMC samples from trial participants were taken at day 0 and at day 28 after the second dose. About this clone: This receptor's antigen is unknown. It has no much larger one-base neighbor in the sample; base qualities were not kept.

Per the germline V gene (reference sequence), MNHEY is the CDR1 and SMNVEV is the CDR2. Taken from cysteine to phenylalanine, the CDR3 has 18 residues. Just the 54-base CDR3 DNA is kept, in frame starting at base 1. V was cut back by 6 bases and J by 0 bases, leaving a gap of 23 bases between them. The CDR3 regions of human TCRbeta chains were analyzed by immunosequencing. The study's own analysis went as follows. TCRs in the repertoires were matched against a reference library of SARS-CoV-2-specific TCRs that had been generated with the MIRA antigen-specificity platform. Breadth was defined as the fraction of unique TCRs that were SARS-CoV-2-associated. Depth was defined as the fraction of total T cells that were SARS-CoV-2-associated. Using the MIRA data, each spike-specific TCR was mapped to the spike region that the TCR reacts to and placed in a CD4 or CD8 class. Log10-transformed breadth and depth values were compared by one-way ANOVA with Sidak's multiple comparisons tests. The source is immuneACCESS, and TCRdb retained only in-frame sequences with V and J called. Part of the clones is not carried over; for the studies checked, unresolved V genes explain less than half of this, and the remainder is unexplained. V, J and clone size derive from that table, while D and trimming were established from the DNA sequence. A total of approximately 140,000 clones appear in this sample, roughly 90% of them only once. The ten largest account for about 3% of the sample.

General conclusions and limits of the study: Vaccine-associated CD4 TCRs spanned the whole spike protein, with dominant responses in regions 160-218 and 743-854. Reportedly, close to half of the unique spike-specific TCRs recognized epitopes lying outside the regions that are mutated in the B.1.351 and B.1.1.7 variants. Most participants were white British and females outnumbered males, and the authors suggested that clonal diversity may have been underestimated. Conclusions about previously exposed vaccinees are limited, since just 6 or 7 AZD1222 recipients were seropositive for SARS-CoV-2 at baseline. In the small 56-69-year group, the increase in depth fell short of significance, most likely because of low power. After two AZD1222 doses, both the breadth and the depth of spike-specific TCRs were significantly higher than at day 0 and than in MenACWY recipients. Because no day 14 peak-response samples were available, repertoires were characterized only after the peak T cell response.

The rearrangement joined TRBV27 to TRBJ1-2; the D gene cannot be resolved reliably. Here the sequenced sample was peripheral blood, taken on day 0 of AZD1222 vaccination. The TCR sequence derives from an adult in good health. The CDR3 protein is CASRQSDLVGPSNYGYTF. The DNA sequence reads TGTGCCAGCAGACAATCTGACCTGGTGGGCCCCTCTAACTATGGCTACACCTTC.